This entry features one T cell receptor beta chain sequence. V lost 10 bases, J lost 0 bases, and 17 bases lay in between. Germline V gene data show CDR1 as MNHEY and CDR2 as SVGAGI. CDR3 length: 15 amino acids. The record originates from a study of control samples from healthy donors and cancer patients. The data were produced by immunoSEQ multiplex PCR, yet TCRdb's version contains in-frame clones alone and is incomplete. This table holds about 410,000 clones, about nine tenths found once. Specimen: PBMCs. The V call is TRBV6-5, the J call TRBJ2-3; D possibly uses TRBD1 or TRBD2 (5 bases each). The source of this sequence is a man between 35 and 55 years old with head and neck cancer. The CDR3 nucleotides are TGTGCCACCTATCCGGGGCAGTTCAGCACAGATACGCAGTATTTT. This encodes CATYPGQFSTDTQYF.